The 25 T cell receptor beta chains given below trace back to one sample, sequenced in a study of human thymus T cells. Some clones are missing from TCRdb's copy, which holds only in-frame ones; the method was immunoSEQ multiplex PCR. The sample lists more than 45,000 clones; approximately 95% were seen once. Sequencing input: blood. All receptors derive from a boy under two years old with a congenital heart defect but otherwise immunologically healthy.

For the CDR3, the DNA is TGTGCCAGCAGCTTATTACCAAGGGGGCAGGACGGCGAGCAGTACTTC. Protein sequence: CASSLLPRGQDGEQYF. The chain recombines TRBV7-6 with TRBJ2-7, with TRBD1 matching 7 bases. Germline CDR1 SGHVS, CDR2 FNYEAQ. The CDR3 spans 16 residues. The ends lost 2 bases at V and 6 bases at J; junction bases unmatched: 13.

The CDR3 coding sequence is TGTGCCAGTAGTATAGCGGATGGGGACTATGGCTACACCTTC. Its protein is CASSIADGDYGYTF. The chain carries TRBV19 and TRBJ1-2; no clear D. In germline, CDR1 is LNHDA, CDR2 SQIVND (reference sequence). Trimming removed 1 base from V and 3 bases from J, with 9 bases in between. There are 14 residues in the CDR3.

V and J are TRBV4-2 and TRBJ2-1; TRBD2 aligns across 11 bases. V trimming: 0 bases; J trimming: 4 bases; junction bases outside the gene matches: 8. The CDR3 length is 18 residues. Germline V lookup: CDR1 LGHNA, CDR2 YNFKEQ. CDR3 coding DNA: TGTGCCAGCAGCCAAGATCAACTAGCGGGGGACCGGTACAATGAGCAGTTCTTC. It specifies CASSQDQLAGDRYNEQFF.

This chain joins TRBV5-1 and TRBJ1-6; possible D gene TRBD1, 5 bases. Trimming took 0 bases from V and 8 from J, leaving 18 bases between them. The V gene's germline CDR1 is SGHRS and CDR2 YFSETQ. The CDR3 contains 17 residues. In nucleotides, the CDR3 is TGCGCCAGCAGCTTGGCCGGCTTTGAGGGACCTCATTCACCCCTCCACTTT. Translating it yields CASSLAGFEGPHSPLHF.

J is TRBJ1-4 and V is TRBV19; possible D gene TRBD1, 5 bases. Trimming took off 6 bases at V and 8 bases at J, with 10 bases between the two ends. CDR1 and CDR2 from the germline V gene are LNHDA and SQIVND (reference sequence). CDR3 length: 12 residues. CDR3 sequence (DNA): TGTGCCAGTAGCCCCGGGGGAGAAAAACTGTTTTTT. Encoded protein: CASSPGGEKLFF.

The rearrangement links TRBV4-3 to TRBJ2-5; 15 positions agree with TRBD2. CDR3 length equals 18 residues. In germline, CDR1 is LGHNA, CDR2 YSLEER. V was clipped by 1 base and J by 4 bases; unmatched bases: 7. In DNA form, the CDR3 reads TGCGCCAGCAGCCAAGTCCCGGGACTAGCGGGGGGCCGAGAGACCCAGTACTTC. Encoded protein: CASSQVPGLAGGRETQYF.

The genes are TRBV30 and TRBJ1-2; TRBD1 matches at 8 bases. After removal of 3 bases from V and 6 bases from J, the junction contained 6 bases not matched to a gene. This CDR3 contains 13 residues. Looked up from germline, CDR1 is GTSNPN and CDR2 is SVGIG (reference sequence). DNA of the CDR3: TGTGCCTGGAGAAGGACAGGGTCGGATGGCTACACCTTC. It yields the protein CAWRRTGSDGYTF. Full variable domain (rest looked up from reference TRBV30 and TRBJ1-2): SQTIHQWPATLVQPVGSPLSLECTVEGTSNPNLYWYRQAAGRGLQLLFYSVGIGQISSEVPQNLSASRPQDRQFILSSKKLLLSDSGFYLCAWRRTGSDGYTFGSGTRLTVV.

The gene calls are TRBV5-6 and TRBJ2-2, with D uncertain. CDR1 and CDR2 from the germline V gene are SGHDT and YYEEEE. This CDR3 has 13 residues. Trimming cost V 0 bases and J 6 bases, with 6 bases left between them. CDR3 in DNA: TGTGCCAGCAGCTTGGGTAGGGCCGGGGAGCTGTTTTTT. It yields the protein CASSLGRAGELFF. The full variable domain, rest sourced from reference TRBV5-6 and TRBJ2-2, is DAGVTQSPTHLIKTRGQQVTLRCSPKSGHDTVSWYQQALGQGPQFIFQYYEEEERQRGNFPDRFSGHQFPNYSSELNVNALLLGDSALYLCASSLGRAGELFFGEGSRLTVL.

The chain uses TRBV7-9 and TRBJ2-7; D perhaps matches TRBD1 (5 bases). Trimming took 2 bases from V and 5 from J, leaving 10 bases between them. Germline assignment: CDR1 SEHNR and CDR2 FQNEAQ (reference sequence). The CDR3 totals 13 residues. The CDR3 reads CASSLQGMDEQYF. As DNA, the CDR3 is TGTGCCAGCAGCTTACAGGGTATGGACGAGCAGTACTTC.

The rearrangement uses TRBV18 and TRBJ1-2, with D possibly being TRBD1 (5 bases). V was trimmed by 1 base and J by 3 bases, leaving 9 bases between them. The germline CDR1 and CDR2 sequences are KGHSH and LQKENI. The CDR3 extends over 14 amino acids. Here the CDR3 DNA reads TGTGCCAGCTCACCACTCAGGGCGGACTATGGCTACACCTTC. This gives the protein CASSPLRADYGYTF. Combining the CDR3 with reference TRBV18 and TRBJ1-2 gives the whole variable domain NAGVMQNPRHLVRRRGQEARLRCSPMKGHSHVYWYRQLPEEGLKFMVYLQKENIIDESGMPKERFSAEFPKEGPSILRIQQVVRGDSAAYFCASSPLRADYGYTFGSGTRLTVV.

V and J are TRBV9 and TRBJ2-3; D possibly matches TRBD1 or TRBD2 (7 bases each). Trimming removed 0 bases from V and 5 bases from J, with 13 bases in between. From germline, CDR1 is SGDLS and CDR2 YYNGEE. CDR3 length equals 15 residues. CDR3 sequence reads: CASSVGGRGGDTQYF. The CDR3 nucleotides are TGTGCCAGCAGCGTAGGAGGCAGGGGGGGAGATACGCAGTATTTT.

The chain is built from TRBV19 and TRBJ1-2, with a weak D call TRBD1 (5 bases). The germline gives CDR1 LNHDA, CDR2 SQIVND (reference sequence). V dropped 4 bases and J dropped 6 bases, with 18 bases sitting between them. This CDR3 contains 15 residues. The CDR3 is CASSTIREGYDGYTF. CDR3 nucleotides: TGTGCCAGTAGTACCATCAGGGAGGGATATGATGGCTACACCTTC.

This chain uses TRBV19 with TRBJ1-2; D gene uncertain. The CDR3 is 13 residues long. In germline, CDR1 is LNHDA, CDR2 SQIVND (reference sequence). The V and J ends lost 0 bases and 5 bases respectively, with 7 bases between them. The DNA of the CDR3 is TGTGCCAGTAGTATAGATCTTTCTTATGGCTACACCTTC. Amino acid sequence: CASSIDLSYGYTF.

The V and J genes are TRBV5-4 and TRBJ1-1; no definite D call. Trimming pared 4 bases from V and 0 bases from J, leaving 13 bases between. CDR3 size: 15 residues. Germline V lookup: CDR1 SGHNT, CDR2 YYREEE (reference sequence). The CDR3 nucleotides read TGTGCCAGCAGCCTGACTAGGAAAATGAACACTGAAGCTTTCTTT. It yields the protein CASSLTRKMNTEAFF.

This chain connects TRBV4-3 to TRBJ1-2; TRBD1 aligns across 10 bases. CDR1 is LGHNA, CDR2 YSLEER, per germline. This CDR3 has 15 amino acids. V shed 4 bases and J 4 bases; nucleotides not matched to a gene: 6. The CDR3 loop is CASSPRTGGSYGYTF. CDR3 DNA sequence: TGCGCCAGCAGCCCACGGACAGGGGGAAGCTATGGCTACACCTTC.

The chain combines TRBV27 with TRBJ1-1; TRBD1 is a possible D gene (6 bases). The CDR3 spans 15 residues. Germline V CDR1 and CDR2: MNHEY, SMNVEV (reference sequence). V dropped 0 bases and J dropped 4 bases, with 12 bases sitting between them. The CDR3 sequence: CASSLSMAGVTEAFF. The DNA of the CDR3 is TGTGCCAGCAGTTTATCGATGGCAGGGGTCACTGAAGCTTTCTTT.

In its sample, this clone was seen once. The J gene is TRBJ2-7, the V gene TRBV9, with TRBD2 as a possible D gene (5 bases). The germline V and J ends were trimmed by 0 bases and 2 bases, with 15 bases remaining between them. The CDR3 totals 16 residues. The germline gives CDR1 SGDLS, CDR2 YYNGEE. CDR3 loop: CASSVATRTPPYEQYF. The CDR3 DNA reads TGTGCCAGCAGCGTAGCTACGAGGACTCCCCCCTACGAGCAGTACTTC.

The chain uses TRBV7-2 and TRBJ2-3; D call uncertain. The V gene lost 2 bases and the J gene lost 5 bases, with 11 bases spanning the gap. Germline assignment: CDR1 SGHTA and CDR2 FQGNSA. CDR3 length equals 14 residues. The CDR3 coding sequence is TGTGCCAGCAGCTTAAACAGCCGTGTAGATACGCAGTATTTT. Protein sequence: CASSLNSRVDTQYF.

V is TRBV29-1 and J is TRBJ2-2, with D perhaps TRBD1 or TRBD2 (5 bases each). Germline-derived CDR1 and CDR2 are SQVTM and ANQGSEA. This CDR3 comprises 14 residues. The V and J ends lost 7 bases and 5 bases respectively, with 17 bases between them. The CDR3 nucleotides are TGCAGCGCCCCGGGACCCTTAGGTACCGGGGAGCTGTTTTTT. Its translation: CSAPGPLGTGELFF.

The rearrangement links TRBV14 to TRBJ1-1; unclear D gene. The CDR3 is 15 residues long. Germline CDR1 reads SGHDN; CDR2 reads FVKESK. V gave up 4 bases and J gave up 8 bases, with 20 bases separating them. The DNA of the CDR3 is TGTGCCAGCAGCCCCCAATTACGGGGATTGGGGGAAGCTTTCTTT. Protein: CASSPQLRGLGEAFF.

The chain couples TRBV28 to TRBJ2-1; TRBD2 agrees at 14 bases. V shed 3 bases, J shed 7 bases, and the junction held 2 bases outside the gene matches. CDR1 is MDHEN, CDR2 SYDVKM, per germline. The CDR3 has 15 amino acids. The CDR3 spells CASSFGTSGRNEQFF. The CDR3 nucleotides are TGTGCCAGCAGTTTCGGGACTAGCGGGAGAAATGAGCAGTTCTTC. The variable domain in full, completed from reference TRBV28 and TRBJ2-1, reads DVKVTQSSRYLVKRTGEKVFLECVQDMDHENMFWYRQDPGLGLRLIYFSYDVKMKEKGDIPEGYSVSREKKERFSLILESASTNQTSMYLCASSFGTSGRNEQFFGPGTRLTVL.

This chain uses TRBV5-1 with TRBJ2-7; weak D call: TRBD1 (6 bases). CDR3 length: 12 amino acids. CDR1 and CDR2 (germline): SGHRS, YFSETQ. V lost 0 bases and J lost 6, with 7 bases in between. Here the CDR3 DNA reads TGCGCCAGCAGCTTGGACAGGGCCGAGCAGTACTTC. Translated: CASSLDRAEQYF.

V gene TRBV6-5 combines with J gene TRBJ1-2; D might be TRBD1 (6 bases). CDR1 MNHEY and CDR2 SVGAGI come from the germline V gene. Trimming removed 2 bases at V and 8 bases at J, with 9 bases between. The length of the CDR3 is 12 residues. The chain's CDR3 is CASSYPQGGYTF. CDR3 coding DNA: TGTGCCAGCAGTTACCCACAGGGAGGCTACACCTTC.

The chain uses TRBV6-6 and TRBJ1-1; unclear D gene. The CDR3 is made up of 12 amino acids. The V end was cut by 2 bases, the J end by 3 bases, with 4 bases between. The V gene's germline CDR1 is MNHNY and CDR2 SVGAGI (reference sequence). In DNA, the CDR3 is TGTGCCAGCAGTTACAGGGACACTGAAGCTTTCTTT. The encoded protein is CASSYRDTEAFF.

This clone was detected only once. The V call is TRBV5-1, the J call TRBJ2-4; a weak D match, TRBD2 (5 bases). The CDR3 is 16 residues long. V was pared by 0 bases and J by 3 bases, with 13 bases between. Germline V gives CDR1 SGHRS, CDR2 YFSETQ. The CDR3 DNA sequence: TGCGCCAGCAGCTTGGGGTGGGAGTGGGACAAAAACATTCAGTACTTC. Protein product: CASSLGWEWDKNIQYF.